What follows describes a single T cell receptor beta chain. Its specificity is unknown. TCR beta cDNA libraries included unique molecular identifiers. TCRdb reanalysed the PCR reads using MiXCR and keeps one entry per CDR3 protein. The sample holds almost 700,000 distinct CDR3 sequences; approximately 60% are singletons and the top ten take approximately 10%. The CDR3 loop spans 15 amino acids. Germline V gene sequence: CDR1 SGHDN, CDR2 FVKESK. The V gene lost 2 bases and the J gene lost 3 bases, with 12 bases spanning the gap. These data come from a study of post-analysis software for immune sequencing data. Study-wide points: Higher frequency in patients than in controls was seen for roughly five TRBV segments, with TRBV5-6, TRBV5-1 and TRBV20-1 among them.

The chain has TRBV14 and TRBJ2-3; TRBD2 might be the D (6 bases). What was sequenced was blood. The source of this sequence is a girl aged 2-15 years with multiple sclerosis. The DNA of the CDR3 is TGTGCCAGCAGCCAATGGGGGGTAACGACAGATACGCAGTATTTT. Its translation: CASSQWGVTTDTQYF.